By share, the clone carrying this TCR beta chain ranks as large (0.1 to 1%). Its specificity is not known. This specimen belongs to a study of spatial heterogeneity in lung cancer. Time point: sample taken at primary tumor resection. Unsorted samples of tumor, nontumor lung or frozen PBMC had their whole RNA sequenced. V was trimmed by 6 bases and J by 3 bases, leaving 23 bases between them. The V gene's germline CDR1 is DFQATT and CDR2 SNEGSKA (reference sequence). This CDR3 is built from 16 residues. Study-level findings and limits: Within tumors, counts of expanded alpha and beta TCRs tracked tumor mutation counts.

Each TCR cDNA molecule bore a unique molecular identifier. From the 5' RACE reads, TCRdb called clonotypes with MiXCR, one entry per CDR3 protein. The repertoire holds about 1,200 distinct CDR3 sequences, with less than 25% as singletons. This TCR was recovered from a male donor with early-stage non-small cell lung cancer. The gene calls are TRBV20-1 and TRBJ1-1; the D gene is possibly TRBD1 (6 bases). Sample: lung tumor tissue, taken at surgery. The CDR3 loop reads CSAPPGPWDTYTEAFF. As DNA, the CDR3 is TGCAGTGCCCCCCCGGGCCCTTGGGACACCTACACTGAAGCTTTCTTT.